The clone carrying this T cell receptor (beta chain) was seen more than once but under ten times. Its matching antigen is unknown. This specimen belongs to a study of early T cells in non-severe SARS-CoV-2 infection. Study-level background: Chains were unpaired, as sequencing was done on bulk RNA from unsorted whole blood.

Study-level results: VDJdb matching skewed toward anti-spike CD8 responses, missing private and CD4 specificities.

cDNA molecules, individually, were tagged with unique molecular identifiers. TCRdb re-analysed the 5' RACE reads in MiXCR, keeping a single row per CDR3 protein. The sample contains 80,000 to 100,000 distinct CDR3 sequences, over 9% of which appear only once. The germline gives CDR1 KGHSH, CDR2 LQKENI. CDR3 length: 14 residues. Deletions cut 3 bases from V and 0 bases from J, with 7 bases between. This TCR was recovered from an adult who was a healthcare worker with PCR-confirmed SARS-CoV-2 infection or an uninfected control (not recorded which). This chain connects TRBV18 to TRBJ2-3; D unclear. The sample consisted of whole blood. This CDR3 is CASSPAGSTDTQYF. CDR3 DNA: TGTGCCAGCTCACCCGCCGGCAGCACAGATACGCAGTATTTT.